These 8 T cell receptor beta chains were sequenced from one sample in a study of breast tumors, draining lymph nodes, adjacent tissues. Breast cancer patients provided tissue from their axillary draining lymph nodes. MiXCR, applied by TCRdb to the multiplex PCR reads, yields one record per CDR3 protein. Here the sample spans approximately 200,000 distinct CDR3 sequences, over 25% being singletons. The source material was axillary lymph node tissue. These receptors were obtained from a female donor with breast cancer. Some clones in this sample may be carry-over from other donors' samples.

This clonotype was picked up many times. The chain recombines TRBV7-9 with TRBJ2-1; 8 bases match TRBD2. The J segment lost 5 bases and the V segment lost 3 bases, leaving 6 bases of the junction unmatched. The CDR3 totals 15 residues. Germline V lookup: CDR1 SEHNR, CDR2 FQNEAQ (reference sequence). CDR3 in DNA: TGTGCCAGCAGCTTCGGGAGGGCCAGCCACAATGAGCAGTTCTTC. Its protein is CASSFGRASHNEQFF. The complete variable domain, with remaining parts taken from reference TRBV7-9 and TRBJ2-1, reads DTGVSQNPRHKITKRGQNVTFRCDPISEHNRLYWYRQTLGQGPEFLTYFQNEAQLEKSRLLSDRFSAERPKGSFSTLEIQRTEQGDSAMYLCASSFGRASHNEQFFGPGTRLTVL.

The chain uses TRBV19 and TRBJ2-2; 8 positions agree with TRBD1. Looked up from germline, CDR1 is LNHDA and CDR2 is SQIVND (reference sequence). V was pared by 3 bases and J by 8 bases, with 2 bases of the junction left unmatched. The CDR3 is 13 residues long. Here the CDR3 reads CASSIDRGGELFF. CDR3 coding DNA: TGTGCCAGTAGTATCGACAGGGGAGGGGAGCTGTTTTTT.

The chain has TRBV24-1 and TRBJ1-1; D is ambiguous. V was shortened by 5 bases and J by 5 bases, with 17 bases between the two germline ends. Germline values: CDR1 KGHDR, CDR2 SFDVKD. The CDR3 sequence is 15 residues long. The CDR3 region is CATSVLGGRRTEAFF. The CDR3 bases are TGTGCCACCAGTGTGTTGGGCGGGCGGAGAACTGAAGCTTTCTTT.

The chain links TRBV24-1 to TRBJ2-1, with TRBD2 matching over 11 bases. The CDR3 runs to 16 residues. Germline-derived CDR1 and CDR2 are KGHDR and SFDVKD. Trimming cost V 11 bases and J 4 bases; bases outside gene matches: 12. The CDR3 nucleotides read TGTGCCAGCAGCTCGACCGGGACTAGCGGTTACAATGAGCAGTTCTTC. Amino acids: CASSSTGTSGYNEQFF.

This clonotype was detected ten times or more. The V and J genes are TRBV20-1 and TRBJ2-1; possibly TRBD2 for D (6 bases). Germline values: CDR1 DFQATT, CDR2 SNEGSKA (reference sequence). The CDR3 totals 13 residues. Deletions cut 5 bases from V and 8 bases from J, with 16 bases between. The CDR3 spells CSARRGPGDEQFF. In DNA form, the CDR3 reads TGCAGTGCTCGTAGGGGCCCGGGGGATGAGCAGTTCTTC.

This chain joins TRBV6-6 and TRBJ2-3; 8 bases fit TRBD2. The CDR3 has 15 residues. The V segment lost 8 bases and the J segment 1 base; nucleotides outside the gene matches: 8. The germline gives CDR1 MNHNY, CDR2 SVGAGI (reference sequence). CDR3: CASGRSGKRTDTQYF. The CDR3 bases are TGTGCCAGCGGCCGTAGCGGGAAACGCACAGATACGCAGTATTTT.

The chain combines TRBV5-1 with TRBJ2-5; tentatively, D is TRBD1 or TRBD2 (5 bases each). Trimming pared 1 base from V and 8 bases from J, leaving 15 bases between. The CDR3 covers 14 residues. Looked up from germline, CDR1 is SGHRS and CDR2 is YFSETQ. The CDR3 nucleotides are TGCGCCAGCAGCTTGCGGGTAGCTGGGGACACCCAGTACTTC. Amino acid sequence: CASSLRVAGDTQYF.

This clonotype was counted a single time. The rearrangement joins TRBV2 to TRBJ1-6, with a weak D call TRBD1 (5 bases). Trimming stripped 6 bases from V and 12 bases from J, with 15 bases between. Germline lookup yields CDR1 SNHLY and CDR2 FYNNEI. CDR3 length: 13 residues. CDR3 protein: CASRTGWDLPLHF. The CDR3 DNA reads as TGTGCCAGCAGGACGGGGTGGGACTTACCCCTCCACTTT.